This T cell receptor (beta chain) was recovered during a study of STAT3 mutations in large granular lymphocyte leukemia. As concerns this clone: Its antigen is not identified.

Study-wide results and limits: In some patients, a small highly pathogenic clone possibly went undetected. In T-cell large granular lymphocyte leukemia, about half of patients showed multiple immunodominant subclonotypes.

TCRdb's copy holds only in-frame clones and misses some; the assay was immunoSEQ multiplex PCR. The profile covers roughly 40,000 clones, with 80% to 90% appearing a single time and 0.43% taken by the ten largest. V was cut by 4 bases and J by 7 bases, with 13 bases left in between. CDR1 and CDR2 (germline): SNHLY, FYNNEI. The CDR3 consists of 14 residues. The chain combines TRBV2 with TRBJ2-2; D not certain. The receptor comes from a human donor with T large granular lymphocyte leukemia. Some clones in this sample may be carry-over from other donors' samples. The sequenced sample consisted of PBMCs. The CDR3: CASSVGLGYGELFF. As DNA, the CDR3 is TGTGCCAGCAGTGTAGGGCTGGGTTACGGGGAGCTGTTTTTT.